Below are 31 T cell receptor beta chains sequenced from a single sample in a study of control samples from healthy donors and cancer patients. Generated by immunoSEQ multiplex PCR, the TCRdb table keeps only in-frame clones and is missing some. The table shows approximately 140,000 clones, with roughly 93% occurring only once. The sequencing input was blood. The source is a young man in good health.

The chain recombines TRBV6-2 or TRBV6-3 with TRBJ2-1, with D possibly being TRBD1 (6 bases). The V gene lost 4 bases and the J gene lost 3 bases, with 19 bases spanning the gap. The CDR3 has 17 residues. Germline V gene lookup returns CDR1 MNHEY and CDR2 SVGEGT. In nucleotides, the CDR3 is TGTGCCAGCAGTTCTCACCTATACGAAGGGGGCTACAATGAGCAGTTCTTC. This gives the protein CASSSHLYEGGYNEQFF.

J is TRBJ2-7 and V is TRBV6-5; 7 bases align to TRBD2. The CDR3 has 15 residues. With 6 bases clipped from V and 1 base from J, the junction kept 9 bases outside the gene matches. Per germline, CDR1 MNHEY and CDR2 SVGAGI. The CDR3 here is CASSPQWGGSYEQYF. The CDR3 DNA reads as TGTGCCAGCAGCCCCCAGTGGGGGGGGTCCTACGAGCAGTACTTC.

The chain links TRBV28 to TRBJ1-6; no clear D. From germline, CDR1 is MDHEN and CDR2 SYDVKM. The CDR3 has 15 residues. The ends were cut back, 0 bases at V and 10 bases at J, with 13 bases in the middle. The CDR3: CASSLWAEAMSPLHF. For the CDR3, the DNA is TGTGCCAGCAGTTTATGGGCAGAAGCTATGTCACCCCTCCACTTT.

The CDR3 DNA reads TGTGCCAGCACCTCCACGAGAAACTATGGCTACACCTTC. Protein: CASTSTRNYGYTF. This sequence joins TRBV2 and TRBJ1-2; D gene unclear. Germline V gives CDR1 SNHLY, CDR2 FYNNEI. V lost 7 bases and J 2 bases, leaving 11 bases between the germline ends. CDR3 length: 13 amino acids. The full variable domain, with the rest looked up from reference TRBV2 and TRBJ1-2, is EPEVTQTPSHQVTQMGQEVILRCVPISNHLYFYWYRQILGQKVEFLVSFYNNEISEKSEIFDDQFSVERPDGSNFTLKIRSTKLEDSAMYFCASTSTRNYGYTFGSGTRLTVV.

The rearrangement uses TRBV2 and TRBJ2-7; D uncertain. Germline V CDR1 and CDR2: SNHLY, FYNNEI. V shed 0 bases and J shed 2 bases, with 8 bases lying between them. The CDR3 sequence is 14 residues long. CDR3 residues: CASSEAQAPYEQYF. CDR3 sequence (DNA): TGTGCCAGCAGTGAAGCCCAGGCCCCCTACGAGCAGTACTTC.

This chain connects TRBV30 to TRBJ1-2, with D possibly being TRBD1 (5 bases). The CDR3 runs to 13 residues. The germline gives CDR1 GTSNPN, CDR2 SVGIG (reference sequence). The V end lost 0 bases, the J end lost 8 bases, and 13 bases lay between the germline ends. The CDR3 sequence: CAWSVQGRGGYTF. The CDR3 DNA reads as TGTGCCTGGAGTGTTCAGGGTCGGGGCGGCTACACCTTC.

The chain couples TRBV4-2 to TRBJ2-7; D is possibly TRBD2 (5 bases). With 1 base removed from V and 1 base from J, the gap between germline ends came to 14 bases. Per the germline V gene, CDR1 is LGHNA and CDR2 is YNFKEQ. The CDR3 is 16 residues long. CDR3 nucleotides: TGTGCCAGCAGCCAAGCTGAAACGGGAAATTCCTACGAGCAGTACTTC. Its translation: CASSQAETGNSYEQYF.

The J gene is TRBJ1-3, the V gene TRBV7-2; the D gene is possibly TRBD1 (5 bases). Trimming cost V 1 base and J 8 bases, with 12 bases left between them. The germline V gene encodes CDR1 SGHTA and CDR2 FQGNSA. There are 14 residues in the CDR3. The CDR3 nucleotides are TGTGCCAGCAGCTTAGGGGGCGCGGGTTACACCATATATTTT. Translation gives CASSLGGAGYTIYF.

This clone came up once. The chain links TRBV4-2 to TRBJ2-7; no firm D call. V was trimmed by 1 base and J by 6 bases, leaving 16 bases between them. The CDR3 consists of 15 residues. Germline CDR1 is LGHNA and CDR2 is YNFKEQ. The CDR3 spells CASSQGGRANSEQYF. CDR3 coding DNA: TGTGCCAGCAGCCAAGGCGGCCGGGCCAACTCCGAGCAGTACTTC.

This chain uses TRBV7-9 with TRBJ1-1; the D gene is possibly TRBD1 (5 bases). Germline V gives CDR1 SEHNR, CDR2 FQNEAQ (reference sequence). Trimming pared 5 bases from V and 4 bases from J, leaving 23 bases between. There are 17 residues in the CDR3. Written as DNA, the CDR3 is TGTGCCAGCAGCCCCTTTAGGGACGACCACGAGGTCACTGAAGCTTTCTTT. Amino acid sequence: CASSPFRDDHEVTEAFF.

V is TRBV19 and J is TRBJ2-2; 13 bases fit TRBD2. The J segment lost 0 bases and the V segment lost 4 bases, leaving 5 bases of the junction unmatched. The CDR3 sequence is 18 residues long. Germline loops: CDR1 LNHDA, CDR2 SQIVND (reference sequence). This CDR3 is CASSTRLAGGPNTGELFF. The DNA for the CDR3 is TGTGCCAGTAGTACCCGACTAGCGGGAGGCCCGAACACCGGGGAGCTGTTTTTT. The full variable domain, in which reference TRBV19 and TRBJ2-2 provide the parts outside the CDR3, is DGGITQSPKYLFRKEGQNVTLSCEQNLNHDAMYWYRQDPGQGLRLIYYSQIVNDFQKGDIAEGYSVSREKKESFPLTVTSAQKNPTAFYLCASSTRLAGGPNTGELFFGEGSRLTVL.

This clone was detected only a few times. This rearrangement joins TRBV7-9 to TRBJ1-6, with 8 positions matching TRBD1. V dropped 6 bases and J dropped 3; count of bases not matched to a gene: 10. Germline lookup yields CDR1 SEHNR and CDR2 FQNEAQ (reference sequence). CDR3 length: 17 residues. The CDR3 DNA sequence: TGTGCCAGCAGTTTAATAGGCGGACAGGGCTATAATTCACCCCTCCACTTT. It codes for CASSLIGGQGYNSPLHF.

The chain has TRBV7-6 and TRBJ1-2, with 9 bases lining up with TRBD1. The CDR3 is made up of 16 amino acids. The germline CDR1 and CDR2 sequences are SGHVS and FNYEAQ. Trimming removed 2 bases from V and 5 bases from J; junction bases left unmatched: 9. DNA for the CDR3: TGTGCCAGCAGCTTACGATCAGACGGGACAGGGTATGGCTACACCTTC. Amino acid sequence: CASSLRSDGTGYGYTF.

The rearrangement links TRBV7-2 to TRBJ2-7, with D possibly called TRBD1 or TRBD2 (6 bases each). The CDR3 sequence is 14 residues long. Looked up from germline, CDR1 is SGHTA and CDR2 is FQGNSA. Between the trimmed V and J ends, which lost 2 bases and 7 bases, there was a span of 15 bases. Here the CDR3 DNA reads TGTGCCAGCAGCTTACCATCCTGGAGGGGGGAGCAGTACTTC. Its translation: CASSLPSWRGEQYF.

This rearrangement joins TRBV4-3 to TRBJ2-1; D remains ambiguous. This CDR3 is 16 amino acids long. Germline V gene data show CDR1 as LGHNA and CDR2 as YSLEER. V lost 0 bases and J lost 4, with 13 bases in between. As DNA, the CDR3 is TGCGCCAGCAGCCAAGATTATCTGGGGAAATACAATGAGCAGTTCTTC. Translation gives CASSQDYLGKYNEQFF.

The rearrangement uses TRBV9 and TRBJ2-7; 10 nucleotides match TRBD2. This CDR3 is built from 15 residues. Germline CDR1 and CDR2: SGDLS and YYNGEE. V shed 1 base, J shed 0 bases, and the junction held 1 base outside the gene matches. The CDR3 sequence: CASSVTSGNSYEQYF. The CDR3, as DNA: TGTGCCAGCAGCGTAACTAGCGGGAACTCCTACGAGCAGTACTTC. Full variable domain (remainder filled in from reference TRBV9 and TRBJ2-7): DSGVTQTPKHLITATGQRVTLRCSPRSGDLSVYWYQQSLDQGLQFLIQYYNGEERAKGNILERFSAQQFPDLHSELNLSSLELGDSALYFCASSVTSGNSYEQYFGPGTRLTVT.

The table lists this clone with a count of one. The chain combines TRBV2 with TRBJ2-6; 12 nucleotides line up with TRBD2. The CDR3 contains 18 residues. J was trimmed by 0 bases and V by 6 bases; bases with no gene match: 6. The germline V gene has CDR1 SNHLY and CDR2 FYNNEI. This chain's CDR3 is CASSLGLAGSSGANVLTF. The CDR3 nucleotides read TGTGCCAGCAGCCTTGGACTAGCGGGGTCCTCTGGGGCCAACGTCCTGACTTTC.

This chain uses TRBV11-2 with TRBJ2-5; no clear D gene. V was shortened by 0 bases and J by 1 base, with 6 bases between the two germline ends. The CDR3 runs 14 residues. The germline CDR1 and CDR2 sequences are SGHAT and FQNNGV. The chain's CDR3 is CASSLERLQETQYF. As DNA, the CDR3 is TGTGCCAGCAGCTTAGAACGGCTCCAAGAGACCCAGTACTTC.

The V and J genes are TRBV29-1 and TRBJ1-3; the D is unclear. The CDR3 totals 11 residues. Germline CDR1 is SQVTM and CDR2 is ANQGSEA. V was trimmed by 1 base and J by 6 bases, leaving 4 bases between them. For the CDR3, the DNA is TGCAGCGTTGAAGTCATAAACACCATATATTTT. It specifies CSVEVINTIYF.

The chain recombines TRBV3-1 (or the pseudogene TRBV3-2) with TRBJ1-4; D uncertain. CDR1 and CDR2 (germline): LGHDT, YNNKEL (reference sequence). The CDR3 length is 15 residues. Trimming cost V 4 bases and J 0 bases, with 9 bases left between them. Here the CDR3 DNA reads TGTGCCAGCAGCCCCGAAACTGCAACTAATGAAAAACTGTTTTTT. Translating gives CASSPETATNEKLFF.

The rearrangement uses TRBV14 and TRBJ1-1; D unresolved. The CDR3 loop spans 13 amino acids. The ends were cut back, 0 bases at V and 6 bases at J, with 8 bases in the middle. CDR1 and CDR2 from the germline V gene are SGHDN and FVKESK. The CDR3 sequence: CASSQDKVPEAFF. CDR3 DNA sequence: TGTGCCAGCAGCCAAGATAAGGTTCCTGAAGCTTTCTTT.

This sequence joins TRBV4-1 and TRBJ2-1; 9 bases match TRBD2. With 0 bases clipped from V and 8 bases from J, the junction kept 11 bases outside the gene matches. This CDR3 comprises 17 residues. Germline values: CDR1 MGHRA, CDR2 YSYEKL. The CDR3 DNA is TGCGCCAGCAGCCAAGACTCTACGGGACTAGCATTTGATGAGCAGTTCTTC. Translated, it gives CASSQDSTGLAFDEQFF.

CDR3 protein: CASSVGGAYNEQFF. In DNA, the CDR3 is TGTGCCAGCAGCGTTGGCGGAGCATACAATGAGCAGTTCTTC. The J gene is TRBJ2-1, the V gene TRBV9; no clear D. This CDR3 is 14 amino acids long. The V end lost 2 bases, the J end lost 4 bases, and 10 bases lay between the germline ends. Germline CDR1 and CDR2: SGDLS and YYNGEE. The whole variable domain, filled in from reference TRBV9 and TRBJ2-1, reads DSGVTQTPKHLITATGQRVTLRCSPRSGDLSVYWYQQSLDQGLQFLIQYYNGEERAKGNILERFSAQQFPDLHSELNLSSLELGDSALYFCASSVGGAYNEQFFGPGTRLTVL.

The genes are TRBV11-2 and TRBJ1-2; 8 bases match TRBD1. The V segment lost 0 bases and the J segment 4 bases; nucleotides outside the gene matches: 4. In germline, CDR1 is SGHAT, CDR2 FQNNGV. CDR3 length: 15 amino acids. CDR3 DNA: TGTGCCAGCAGCTTAGAGTCCGGGACAGGCTATGGCTACACCTTC. Translated: CASSLESGTGYGYTF.

The chain links TRBV4-1 to TRBJ1-4, with 7 bases identical to TRBD1. This CDR3 contains 18 residues. In germline, CDR1 is MGHRA, CDR2 YSYEKL. Unmatched junction bases numbered 14, after V lost 0 bases and J lost 7 bases. The CDR3 region has the DNA TGCGCCAGCAGCCAAGATGGGAGGGGGCGAGGGCGGATTGAAAAACTGTTTTTT. Encoded protein: CASSQDGRGRGRIEKLFF.

The gene calls are TRBV4-2 and TRBJ1-1; D perhaps matches TRBD1 (5 bases). Trimming shortened V by 3 bases and J by 1 base, and 9 bases separated the two germline ends. CDR1 and CDR2 (germline): LGHNA, YNFKEQ. The CDR3 is 14 residues long. DNA of the CDR3: TGTGCCAGCAGCCATTCGACAGAGAACACTGAAGCTTTCTTT. Translation: CASSHSTENTEAFF.

The gene calls are TRBV27 and TRBJ2-7; 12 bases are a match to TRBD2. Germline V gene data show CDR1 as MNHEY and CDR2 as SMNVEV (reference sequence). The junction had 7 bases not matched to a gene; V was cut back by 3 bases and J by 7 bases. The CDR3 loop spans 15 amino acids. The chain's CDR3 is CASSLRGLAGYEQYF. The CDR3 DNA follows: TGTGCCAGCAGTTTGAGGGGACTAGCGGGTTATGAGCAGTACTTC.

The DNA for the CDR3 is TGTGCCAGCAGTTCCTCGGTAGCGGGAGCTCACAATGAGCAGTTCTTC. Translated: CASSSSVAGAHNEQFF. The chain joins TRBV27 to TRBJ2-1; 9 bases fit TRBD2. The CDR3 is made up of 16 amino acids. J gave up 5 bases and V 4 bases, and 9 bases lay outside the gene matches. Germline CDR1 MNHEY, CDR2 SMNVEV (reference sequence).

The genes are TRBV29-1 and TRBJ2-1; D possibly corresponds to TRBD1 (5 bases). The CDR3 is made up of 13 amino acids. CDR1 SQVTM and CDR2 ANQGSEA come from the germline V gene. Trimming removed 3 bases at V and 3 bases at J, with 9 bases between. In nucleotides, the CDR3 is TGCAGCGTTGATGGGCAGGGCTACAATGAGCAGTTCTTC. Its translation: CSVDGQGYNEQFF.

The chain employs TRBV7-9 and TRBJ1-2, with D hard to call. Per germline, CDR1 SEHNR and CDR2 FQNEAQ (reference sequence). Trimming took 6 bases from V and 2 from J, leaving 13 bases between them. CDR3 length equals 14 residues. CDR3: CASRQINKNYGYTF. The CDR3 nucleotides are TGTGCCAGCAGGCAAATCAACAAGAACTATGGCTACACCTTC.

This rearrangement joins TRBV7-8 to TRBJ1-6, with TRBD1 identical over 10 bases. The V segment lost 4 bases and the J segment 10 bases; nucleotides outside the gene matches: 7. This CDR3 comprises 15 residues. The germline V gene encodes CDR1 SGHVS and CDR2 FQNEAQ. The DNA for the CDR3 is TGTGCCAGCAGCTACCCCTTGGGACAGGGGTCACCCCTCCACTTT. It is translated as CASSYPLGQGSPLHF.